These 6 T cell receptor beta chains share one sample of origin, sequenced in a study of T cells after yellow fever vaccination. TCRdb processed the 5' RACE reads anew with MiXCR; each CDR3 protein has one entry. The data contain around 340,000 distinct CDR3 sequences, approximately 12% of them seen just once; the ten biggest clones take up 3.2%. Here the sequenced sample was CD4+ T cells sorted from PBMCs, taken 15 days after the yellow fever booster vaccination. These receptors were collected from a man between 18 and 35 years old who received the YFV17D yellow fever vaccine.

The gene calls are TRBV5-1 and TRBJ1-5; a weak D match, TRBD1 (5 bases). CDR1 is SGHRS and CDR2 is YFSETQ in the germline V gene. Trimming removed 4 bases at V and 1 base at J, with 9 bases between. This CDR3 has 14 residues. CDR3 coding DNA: TGCGCCAGCAGCCCAGGGACCAGCAATCAGCCCCAGCATTTT. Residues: CASSPGTSNQPQHF. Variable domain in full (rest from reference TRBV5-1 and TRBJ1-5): KAGVTQTPRYLIKTRGQQVTLSCSPISGHRSVSWYQQTPGQGLQFLFEYFSETQRNKGNFPGRFSGRQFSNSRSEMNVSTLELGDSALYLCASSPGTSNQPQHFGDGTRLSIL.

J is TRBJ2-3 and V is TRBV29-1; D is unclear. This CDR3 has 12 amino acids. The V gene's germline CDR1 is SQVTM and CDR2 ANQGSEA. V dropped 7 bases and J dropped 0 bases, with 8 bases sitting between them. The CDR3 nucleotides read TGCAGCGCGGCTACTAGCACAGATACGCAGTATTTT. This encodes CSAATSTDTQYF.

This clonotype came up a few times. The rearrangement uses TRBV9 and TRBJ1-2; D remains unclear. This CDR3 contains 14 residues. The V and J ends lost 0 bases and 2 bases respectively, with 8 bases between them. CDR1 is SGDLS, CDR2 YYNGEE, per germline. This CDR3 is CASSVGYTNYGYTF. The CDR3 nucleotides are TGTGCCAGCAGCGTAGGGTACACCAACTATGGCTACACCTTC.

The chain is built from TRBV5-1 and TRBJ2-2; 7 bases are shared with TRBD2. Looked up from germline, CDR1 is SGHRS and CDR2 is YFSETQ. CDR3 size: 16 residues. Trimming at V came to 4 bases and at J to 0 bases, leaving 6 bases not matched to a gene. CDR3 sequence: CASSKTSATNTGELFF. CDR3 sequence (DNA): TGCGCCAGCAGCAAAACTAGCGCTACGAACACCGGGGAGCTGTTTTTT.

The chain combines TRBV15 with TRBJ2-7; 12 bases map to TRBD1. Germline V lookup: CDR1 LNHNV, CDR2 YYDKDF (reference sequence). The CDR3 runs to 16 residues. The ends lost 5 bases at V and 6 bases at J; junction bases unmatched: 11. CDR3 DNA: TGTGCCACCAGCGTAGAACCGGGACAGGGGGCGTTCGAGCAGTACTTC. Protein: CATSVEPGQGAFEQYF.

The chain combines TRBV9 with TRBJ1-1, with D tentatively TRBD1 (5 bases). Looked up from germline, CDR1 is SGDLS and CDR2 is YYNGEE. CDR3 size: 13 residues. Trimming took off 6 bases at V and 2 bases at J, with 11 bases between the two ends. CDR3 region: CASTRDSNTEAFF. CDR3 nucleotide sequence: TGTGCCAGCACCCGGGACTCAAACACTGAAGCTTTCTTT.